This entry describes one T cell receptor beta chain. This record belongs to a study of cytomegalovirus exposure and HLA in healthy donors. Assay: immunoSEQ multiplex PCR; the TCRdb copy retains only in-frame clones and omits some. The table has under 85,000 clones, roughly 94% seen once. V was trimmed by 2 bases and J by 5 bases, leaving 18 bases between them. Germline V gene lookup returns CDR1 GTSNPN and CDR2 SVGIG (reference sequence). This CDR3 has 15 residues. The chain couples TRBV30 to TRBJ1-1; possible D gene TRBD1, 6 bases. The receptor comes from a woman aged 18-30 years in good health and CMV-seropositive. Input material: PBMCs. The CDR3 protein is CAWSPLLGGATEAFF. CDR3 bases: TGTGCCTGGAGTCCTCTCCTCGGGGGGGCGACTGAAGCTTTCTTT.